One and the same sample provided the 3 T cell receptor beta chains below, sequenced in a study of CXCR3-negative and CXCR3-positive naive CD8 T cells. Study-wide results and caveats: TRB CDR3 hydrophobicity was greater in CXCR3-positive naive cells than in CXCR3-negative naive cells.

UMI labels and 5' RACE were used to prepare the TRB cDNA libraries. TCRdb re-called the 5' RACE reads and catalogs CDR3 proteins one per entry, DNA excluded. The sample table includes over 95,000 distinct CDR3 sequences. These TCRs' antigens remain unknown. Sequencing used naive CXCR3+ CD8+ T cells from blood. Regarding subset: CD45RO-CCR7+CD27+CD95- naive CD8+ T cells expressing CXCR3 (TNR3+). The receptors here all came from a human donor in good health. Some clones in this sample may be carry-over from other donors' samples.

The chain couples TRBV7-8 to TRBJ1-3; TCRdb gives TRBD1 as the D gene, but with no DNA this cannot be confirmed. This CDR3 has 15 residues. Germline V gene sequence: CDR1 SGHVS, CDR2 FQNEAQ. CDR3 residues: CASSLGTGFGNTIYF.

The chain combines TRBV3-1 with TRBJ2-2; as DNA is missing, the TRBD1 call by TCRdb cannot be tested. This CDR3 has 15 amino acids. The germline CDR1 and CDR2 sequences are LGHDT and YNNKEL (reference sequence). CDR3 protein: CAGSQGTANTGELFF.

The V and J genes are TRBV12-3 or TRBV12-4 and TRBJ2-3; TCRdb gives TRBD1 as the D gene, but with no DNA this cannot be confirmed. CDR3 length equals 16 residues. The CDR3 spells CASSSPYDRFTDTQYF.